These 14 T cell receptor beta chains were all obtained from the same sample, sequenced in a study of lymphopenia after photon versus proton radiotherapy. The table came from immunoSEQ multiplex PCR; TCRdb's copy has only in-frame clones and leaves some out. The table shows roughly 57,000 clones, with around 83% occurring only once. Source: peripheral blood, taken from a patient treated with photon-based radiotherapy. These TCRs come from a man aged 50-60 years with gastric cancer.

This clone was observed a handful of times. The chain combines TRBV16 with TRBJ2-1; no reliable D call. CDR1 and CDR2 (germline): KGHSY, FQNENV. This CDR3 has 12 residues. With 4 bases removed from V and 7 bases from J, the gap between germline ends came to 8 bases. CDR3 residues: CASSPWGNEQFF. CDR3 in DNA: TGTGCCAGCAGCCCGTGGGGTAATGAGCAGTTCTTC.

The V call is TRBV7-6, the J call TRBJ2-7; 9 positions agree with TRBD2. This CDR3 has 13 amino acids. The germline V gene encodes CDR1 SGHVS and CDR2 FNYEAQ. Unmatched junction bases numbered 3, after V lost 5 bases and J lost 4 bases. The CDR3 loop reads CASSRGLAYEQYF. DNA of the CDR3: TGTGCCAGCAGCCGGGGACTAGCTTACGAGCAGTACTTC.

The chain has TRBV28 and TRBJ2-5; a weak D match, TRBD1 (5 bases). The CDR3 loop spans 13 amino acids. The V end lost 4 bases, the J end lost 5 bases, and 11 bases lay between the germline ends. Germline lookup yields CDR1 MDHEN and CDR2 SYDVKM. The CDR3 nucleotides read TGTGCCAGCAGTTCCTCAGGGATCGAGACCCAGTACTTC. This gives the protein CASSSSGIETQYF.

The V gene is TRBV28, the J gene TRBJ2-5; TRBD1 matches at 9 bases. The length of the CDR3 is 12 residues. Trimming cost V 10 bases and J 7 bases; bases outside gene matches: 7. Looked up from germline, CDR1 is MDHEN and CDR2 is SYDVKM. For the CDR3, the DNA is TGTGCCACCCATACAGGGGGCGCGACCCAGTACTTC. It yields the protein CATHTGGATQYF.

The V gene is TRBV4-1, the J gene TRBJ2-7; TRBD2 aligns across 10 bases. The CDR3 spans 17 residues. V lost 3 bases, J lost 7 bases, and 15 bases stayed unmatched. CDR1 MGHRA and CDR2 YSYEKL come from the germline V gene. The CDR3 reads CASSQDPIAGGQEEQYF. CDR3 coding DNA: TGCGCCAGCAGCCAGGACCCCATAGCGGGAGGCCAAGAGGAGCAGTACTTC.

This chain links TRBV13 with TRBJ2-2; 7 bases align to TRBD2. The length of the CDR3 is 18 residues. Germline V gene lookup returns CDR1 PRHDT and CDR2 FYEKMQ (reference sequence). The J segment lost 2 bases and the V segment lost 5 bases, leaving 14 bases of the junction unmatched. The CDR3 DNA is TGTGCCAGCAGCCCACCCCCCTCTAGCGGAGAAAACACCGGGGAGCTGTTTTTT. Residues: CASSPPPSSGENTGELFF. The whole variable domain, remainder taken from reference TRBV13 and TRBJ2-2, is AAGVIQSPRHLIKEKRETATLKCYPIPRHDTVYWYQQGPGQDPQFLISFYEKMQSDKGSIPDRFSAQQFSDYHSELNMSSLELGDSALYFCASSPPPSSGENTGELFFGEGSRLTVL.

This chain uses TRBV30 with TRBJ2-2; 9 nucleotides match TRBD2. The CDR3 is 16 amino acids. Germline-derived CDR1 and CDR2 are GTSNPN and SVGIG (reference sequence). V shed 2 bases, J shed 3 bases, and the junction held 7 bases outside the gene matches. This chain's CDR3 is CAWSRRTSAYTGELFF. In DNA form, the CDR3 reads TGTGCCTGGAGTCGCAGGACTAGCGCGTACACCGGGGAGCTGTTTTTT.

The chain is built from TRBV30 and TRBJ2-5; D not resolved. Germline V gene sequence: CDR1 GTSNPN, CDR2 SVGIG (reference sequence). The CDR3 extends over 12 amino acids. V was pared by 3 bases and J by 2 bases, with 7 bases between. The CDR3 DNA sequence: TGTGCCTGGAGCTCAGTACAAGAGACCCAGTACTTC. Translation: CAWSSVQETQYF.

This clone was seen a handful of times. The chain couples TRBV4-1 to TRBJ2-5; 7 bases fit TRBD2. The ends lost 4 bases at V and 3 bases at J; junction bases unmatched: 8. Germline V CDR1 and CDR2: MGHRA, YSYEKL. The CDR3 runs 15 residues. The CDR3 DNA is TGCGCCAGCAGCCCAGCCGGGACTACAAAAGAGACCCAGTACTTC. Protein: CASSPAGTTKETQYF.

The chain recombines TRBV27 with TRBJ2-7; 8 bases match TRBD1. After removal of 6 bases from V and 0 bases from J, the junction contained 1 base not matched to a gene. The germline V gene encodes CDR1 MNHEY and CDR2 SMNVEV (reference sequence). This CDR3 comprises 13 residues. The DNA for the CDR3 is TGTGCCAGCAGGGGACAGGACTCCTACGAGCAGTACTTC. The encoded protein is CASRGQDSYEQYF.

Here the CDR3 reads CASSISGLAGTTGLNEQFF. The CDR3 nucleotides are TGTGCCAGTAGTATAAGCGGACTAGCGGGGACGACGGGCCTAAATGAGCAGTTCTTC. This chain joins TRBV19 and TRBJ2-1; 12 positions match TRBD2. V gave up 2 bases and J gave up 7 bases; unmatched junction bases: 15. This CDR3 contains 19 residues. Germline lookup yields CDR1 LNHDA and CDR2 SQIVND (reference sequence).

The chain recombines TRBV18 with TRBJ1-1, with a tentative D call TRBD1 (6 bases). Germline CDR1 KGHSH, CDR2 LQKENI. Trimming pared 1 base from V and 0 bases from J, leaving 9 bases between. The CDR3 sequence is 15 residues long. The CDR3: CASSPRTEMNTEAFF. The CDR3, as DNA: TGTGCCAGCTCACCACGGACAGAGATGAACACTGAAGCTTTCTTT.

This chain connects TRBV4-1 to TRBJ1-2; maybe TRBD1 (5 bases). From germline, CDR1 is MGHRA and CDR2 YSYEKL. The CDR3 runs to 14 residues. V lost 0 bases, J lost 5 bases, and 10 bases lay in between. DNA for the CDR3: TGCGCCAGCAGCCAAGAACCGGGGGTGTATGGCTACACCTTC. The encoded protein is CASSQEPGVYGYTF.

The gene calls are TRBV2 and TRBJ2-5; tentative D call: TRBD1 (5 bases). This CDR3 is 12 amino acids long. The V gene's germline CDR1 is SNHLY and CDR2 FYNNEI. Trimming pared 3 bases from V and 5 bases from J, leaving 7 bases between. For the CDR3, the DNA is TGTGCCAGCAGTGAGGGGCGGGAGACCCAGTACTTC. As protein: CASSEGRETQYF.